This T cell receptor beta chain stems from a study of identical twins. Every donor was a healthy Caucasian. Overall study results and limits: Twins' excess sharing was less marked for out-of-frame beta sequences. The study based its conclusions on cross-sectional statistical analysis and did not follow the same donors.

Germline lookup yields CDR1 SGDLS and CDR2 YYNGEE. The CDR3 length is 16 residues. Trimming at V came to 3 bases and at J to 8 bases, leaving 13 bases not matched to a gene. This clonotype occurred a few times. Antigen: not known. Template switching added a universal primer site; cDNA carried unique molecular identifiers. TCRdb re-called the 5' RACE reads through MiXCR, storing one row per CDR3 protein. The data show 300,000 to 400,000 distinct CDR3 sequences, 10% to 15% seen once. These data were also filed under a second study, of yellow fever vaccine responses in identical twins.

Specimen: CD8+ T cells sorted from blood. The chain recombines TRBV9 with TRBJ2-1; 8 positions agree with TRBD2. The sequence came from a woman aged 18-29 years in good health. As DNA, the CDR3 is TGTGCCAGCAGCGGTGGTCCGGGAGGGCCAGGGGATGAGCAGTTCTTC. This sequence encodes CASSGGPGGPGDEQFF.